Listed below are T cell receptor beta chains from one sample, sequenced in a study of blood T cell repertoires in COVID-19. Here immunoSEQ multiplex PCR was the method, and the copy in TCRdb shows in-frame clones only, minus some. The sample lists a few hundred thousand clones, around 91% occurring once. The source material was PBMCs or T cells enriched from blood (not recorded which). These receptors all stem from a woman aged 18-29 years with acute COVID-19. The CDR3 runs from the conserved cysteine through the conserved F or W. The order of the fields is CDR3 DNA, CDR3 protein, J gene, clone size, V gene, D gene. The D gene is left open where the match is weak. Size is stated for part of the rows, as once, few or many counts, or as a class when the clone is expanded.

cdr3_nt: TGTGCCAGCAGCTCCCCCTGGGGACTAGTAAACAATGAGCAGTTCTTC
cdr3_aa: CASSSPWGLVNNEQFF
j_call: TRBJ2-1
clone_size: -
v_call: TRBV21-1
d_call: -

cdr3_nt: TGTGCCAGCAGCTTATCACAGACCTATGGCTACACCTTC
cdr3_aa: CASSLSQTYGYTF
j_call: TRBJ1-2
clone_size: -
v_call: TRBV7-9
d_call: -

cdr3_nt: TGTGCCAGCAGTGATTACAGGGGGCCCGGCTACACCTTC
cdr3_aa: CASSDYRGPGYTF
j_call: TRBJ1-2
clone_size: -
v_call: TRBV11-3
d_call: TRBD1

cdr3_nt: TGTGCCACGAGAAATGCGGGGGGAGAGGAGTCACCCCTCCACTTT
cdr3_aa: CATRNAGGEESPLHF
j_call: TRBJ1-6
clone_size: -
v_call: TRBV6-5
d_call: -

cdr3_nt: TGTGCCAGCAGTTTACAGGGGTATGGCTACACCTTC
cdr3_aa: CASSLQGYGYTF
j_call: TRBJ1-2
clone_size: once
v_call: TRBV6-5
d_call: TRBD1

cdr3_nt: TGTGCCAGCAGGTTGACTAGTCGGTTTCCGCAGTATTTT
cdr3_aa: CASRLTSRFPQYF
j_call: TRBJ2-3
clone_size: -
v_call: TRBV7-2
d_call: -

cdr3_nt: TGTGCCAGCAGTTACTCGAGGGGGACTGGCTACACCTTC
cdr3_aa: CASSYSRGTGYTF
j_call: TRBJ1-2
clone_size: -
v_call: TRBV6-5
d_call: -

cdr3_nt: TGTGCCAGCAGAGGACAGGGTGCTCAGCCCCAGCATTTT
cdr3_aa: CASRGQGAQPQHF
j_call: TRBJ1-5
clone_size: -
v_call: TRBV2
d_call: TRBD1

cdr3_nt: TGTGCCACCGCGGAGGGGAGAGGAACTGAAGCTTTCTTT
cdr3_aa: CATAEGRGTEAFF
j_call: TRBJ1-1
clone_size: -
v_call: TRBV19
d_call: -

cdr3_nt: TGTGCCAGTAGTCTGGTAGCCGAAGGCTACGAGCAGTACTTC
cdr3_aa: CASSLVAEGYEQYF
j_call: TRBJ2-7
clone_size: -
v_call: TRBV19
d_call: -

cdr3_nt: TGTGCCAGCAGCCGTACCAGGGAGGCTGATACGCAGTATTTT
cdr3_aa: CASSRTREADTQYF
j_call: TRBJ2-3
clone_size: once
v_call: TRBV9
d_call: -

cdr3_nt: TGTGCCAGCAGTTACTTAGCGGAAGGGACTGAAGCTTTCTTT
cdr3_aa: CASSYLAEGTEAFF
j_call: TRBJ1-1
clone_size: -
v_call: TRBV6-5
d_call: -

cdr3_nt: TGTGCCACCAGTGAGGGGGCCGAGCAGTACTTC
cdr3_aa: CATSEGAEQYF
j_call: TRBJ2-7
clone_size: -
v_call: TRBV24-1
d_call: -

cdr3_nt: TGCAGTGCTAGTAAAGGGGGCGGGGAGACCCAGTACTTC
cdr3_aa: CSASKGGGETQYF
j_call: TRBJ2-5
clone_size: -
v_call: TRBV20-1
d_call: TRBD1

cdr3_nt: TGTGCCAGCAGTACGACAGGGGACGGGTATGGCTACACCTTC
cdr3_aa: CASSTTGDGYGYTF
j_call: TRBJ1-2
clone_size: -
v_call: TRBV6-5
d_call: TRBD1

cdr3_nt: TGTGCCAGCAGTCTCACAGGGGGCCGAGACTATGGCTACACCTTC
cdr3_aa: CASSLTGGRDYGYTF
j_call: TRBJ1-2
clone_size: -
v_call: TRBV11-2
d_call: TRBD1

cdr3_nt: TGCGCCAGCATCAAGGAGCGGGGCACTGAAGCTTTCTTT
cdr3_aa: CASIKERGTEAFF
j_call: TRBJ1-1
clone_size: few
v_call: TRBV5-1
d_call: -

cdr3_nt: TGTGCCAGCAACACAGGGGGCAACACTGAAGCTTTCTTT
cdr3_aa: CASNTGGNTEAFF
j_call: TRBJ1-1
clone_size: -
v_call: TRBV6-5
d_call: TRBD1

cdr3_nt: TGTGCCACAAGACAGGGTAATCAGCCCCAGCATTTT
cdr3_aa: CATRQGNQPQHF
j_call: TRBJ1-5
clone_size: -
v_call: TRBV15
d_call: TRBD1

cdr3_nt: TGCGCCAGCAGCTCTCTGACGGGAGGGGGTAATGGAAACACCATATATTTT
cdr3_aa: CASSSLTGGGNGNTIYF
j_call: TRBJ1-3
clone_size: -
v_call: TRBV5-1
d_call: -

cdr3_nt: TGTGCCAGCAGTGAACAGTTGGCGGGGGGCGGTGAGCAGTTCTTC
cdr3_aa: CASSEQLAGGGEQFF
j_call: TRBJ2-1
clone_size: -
v_call: TRBV2
d_call: TRBD2

cdr3_nt: TGTGCCAGCAGTCGTGGGGACTATCTATTCTACATTCAGTACTTC
cdr3_aa: CASSRGDYLFYIQYF
j_call: TRBJ2-4
clone_size: -
v_call: TRBV6-2/TRBV6-3
d_call: TRBD2

cdr3_nt: TGTGCCAGCTCATCCTCCGGGACACCGAGTTCACCCCTCCACTTT
cdr3_aa: CASSSSGTPSSPLHF
j_call: TRBJ1-6
clone_size: -
v_call: TRBV18
d_call: -

cdr3_nt: TGTGCCAGCAGCTTGGGACTAGCGGGCCAAGAGACCCAGTACTTC
cdr3_aa: CASSLGLAGQETQYF
j_call: TRBJ2-5
clone_size: many
v_call: TRBV5-8
d_call: TRBD2

cdr3_nt: TGTGCCAGCAGAGGACTAGACTATGGCTACACCTTC
cdr3_aa: CASRGLDYGYTF
j_call: TRBJ1-2
clone_size: -
v_call: TRBV28
d_call: -

cdr3_nt: TGTGCCAGCAGCTCGACTTATCAGCCCCAGCATTTT
cdr3_aa: CASSSTYQPQHF
j_call: TRBJ1-5
clone_size: -
v_call: TRBV7-2
d_call: -

cdr3_nt: TGTGCCAGCAGCCTTCGACTAGGGCCCCAGCATTTT
cdr3_aa: CASSLRLGPQHF
j_call: TRBJ1-5
clone_size: -
v_call: TRBV3-1/TRBV3-2
d_call: -